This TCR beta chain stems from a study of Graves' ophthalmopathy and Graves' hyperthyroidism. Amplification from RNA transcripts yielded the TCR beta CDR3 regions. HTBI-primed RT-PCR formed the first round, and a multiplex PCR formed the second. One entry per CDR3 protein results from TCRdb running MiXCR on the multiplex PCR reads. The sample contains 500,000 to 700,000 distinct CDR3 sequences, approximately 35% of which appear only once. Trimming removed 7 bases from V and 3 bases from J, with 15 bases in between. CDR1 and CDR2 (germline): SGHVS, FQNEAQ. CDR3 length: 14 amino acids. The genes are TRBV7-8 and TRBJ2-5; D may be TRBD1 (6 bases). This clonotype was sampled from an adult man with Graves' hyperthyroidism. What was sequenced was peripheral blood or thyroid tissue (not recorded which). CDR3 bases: TGTGCCAGCACCTTGGAGTACAGGGAAGAGACCCAGTACTTC. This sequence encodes CASTLEYREETQYF. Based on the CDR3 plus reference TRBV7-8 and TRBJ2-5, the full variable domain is GAGVSQSPRYKVAKRGQDVALRCDPISGHVSLFWYQQALGQGPEFLTYFQNEAQLDKSGLPSDRFFAERPEGSVSTLKIQRTQQEDSAVYLCASTLEYREETQYFGPGTRLLVL.